One and the same sample provided the 12 T cell receptor beta chains below, sequenced in a study of molecular identifiers for immune sequencing clone quantification. MiXCR, applied by TCRdb to the PCR reads, yields one record per CDR3 protein. The data contain nearly 650,000 distinct CDR3 sequences, roughly 23% of them seen just once; the ten biggest clones take up about 0.84%. Input material: naive CD8+ T cells from blood, with Jurkat cell RNA spiked in. The sample's subset: FACS-sorted CD8+CD4-CCR7+CD45RA+ naive T cells. The receptors shown here come from a human donor in good health. Some libraries in this study had Jurkat cell RNA spiked in.

As concerns this clonotype: A much larger clone is a single base away; this may be a read error. V is TRBV28 and J is TRBJ1-1; D gene ambiguous. V lost 1 base and J lost 3, with 9 bases in between. Germline CDR1 reads MDHEN; CDR2 reads SYDVKM. CDR3 length equals 14 residues. The CDR3 coding sequence is TGTGCCAGCAGTTTATATCAGCTGGACACTGAAGCTTTCTTT. This sequence encodes CASSLYQLDTEAFF.

This clonotype was found many times. This chain joins TRBV7-9 and TRBJ2-7, with D possibly being TRBD1 or TRBD2 (5 bases each). The CDR3 contains 12 residues. V lost 5 bases and J lost 6, with 11 bases in between. In germline, CDR1 is SEHNR, CDR2 FQNEAQ (reference sequence). The CDR3 loop is CASSGTPLEQYF. Here the CDR3 DNA reads TGTGCCAGCAGCGGGACGCCGCTCGAGCAGTACTTC.

This clonotype was recorded many times. This chain links TRBV7-2 with TRBJ2-3, with D unclear. Germline CDR1 and CDR2: SGHTA and FQGNSA. V lost 1 base, J lost 4 bases, and 6 bases lay in between. The CDR3 has 13 residues. CDR3 sequence reads: CASSLVGADTQYF. CDR3 sequence (DNA): TGTGCCAGCAGCTTAGTTGGGGCAGATACGCAGTATTTT.

This chain uses TRBV5-1 with TRBJ2-3; 10 bases align to TRBD2. The CDR3 has 16 amino acids. Germline V gene data show CDR1 as SGHRS and CDR2 as YFSETQ. The junction had 9 bases not matched to a gene; V was cut back by 2 bases and J by 6 bases. DNA of the CDR3: TGCGCCAGCAGCTTCGGGACTAGCGTGGGGGCGGATACGCAGTATTTT. It specifies CASSFGTSVGADTQYF.

This clonotype has more than one count but fewer than ten. The V gene is TRBV13, the J gene TRBJ2-5, with 12 bases lining up with TRBD2. Germline CDR1 is PRHDT and CDR2 is FYEKMQ (reference sequence). The CDR3 extends over 16 amino acids. Losses at the gene ends were 5 bases for V and 0 bases for J; bases not matched to a gene: 4. The CDR3 DNA sequence: TGTGCCAGCAGCCTACGACTAGCGGGGGACCAAGAGACCCAGTACTTC. It codes for CASSLRLAGDQETQYF.

This clonotype appeared many times. This chain links TRBV5-1 with TRBJ2-5, with a possible D match to TRBD1 (5 bases). The germline gives CDR1 SGHRS, CDR2 YFSETQ. This CDR3 comprises 16 residues. The V and J ends lost 3 bases and 0 bases respectively, with 15 bases between them. This CDR3 is CASSSETATNQETQYF. For the CDR3, the DNA is TGCGCCAGCAGCTCGGAGACAGCAACCAACCAAGAGACCCAGTACTTC.

A single count supports this clonotype. This rearrangement joins TRBV5-8 to TRBJ2-7; tentatively, D is TRBD1 or TRBD2 (5 bases each). CDR3 length: 15 amino acids. The V and J ends lost 5 bases and 0 bases respectively, with 15 bases between them. Germline V lookup: CDR1 SGHTS, CDR2 YDEGEE. This CDR3 reads CASSRDAYTSYEQYF. The CDR3 nucleotides read TGTGCCAGCAGTAGGGACGCCTACACCTCCTACGAGCAGTACTTC.

This clonotype was picked up many times. V is TRBV15 and J is TRBJ1-1; 7 bases line up with TRBD1. The length of the CDR3 is 17 residues. Germline V gene lookup returns CDR1 LNHNV and CDR2 YYDKDF (reference sequence). V lost 2 bases and J lost 1; bases outside the gene matches: 10. Here the CDR3 DNA reads TGTGCCACCAGCAGAAATACGAGGGGGCCACCGAACACTGAAGCTTTCTTT. It translates to CATSRNTRGPPNTEAFF.

This clonotype was recorded many times. The CDR3 protein is CSVQSWTGTSATSSYNEQFF. The CDR3 DNA reads as TGCAGCGTCCAATCCTGGACCGGGACTAGCGCGACAAGCTCCTACAATGAGCAGTTCTTC. The chain uses TRBV29-1 and TRBJ2-1; 10 nucleotides match TRBD2. V dropped 6 bases and J dropped 0; count of bases not matched to a gene: 20. Germline loops: CDR1 SQVTM, CDR2 ANQGSEA. The CDR3 runs 20 residues.

The chain couples TRBV7-9 to TRBJ2-1; the D gene is possibly TRBD1 (6 bases). The CDR3 is 16 amino acids. V lost 3 bases, J lost 6 bases, and 18 bases lay in between. Germline CDR1 SEHNR, CDR2 FQNEAQ (reference sequence). The CDR3 here is CASSFGAGGGRNEQFF. CDR3 DNA: TGTGCCAGCAGCTTTGGCGCTGGGGGCGGCCGCAATGAGCAGTTCTTC.

This clonotype was picked up many times. V and J are TRBV6-2 or TRBV6-3 and TRBJ1-1; TRBD1 agrees at 8 bases. The germline gives CDR1 MNHEY, CDR2 SVGEGT. CDR3 length: 15 amino acids. Trimming took 0 bases from V and 3 from J; bases not matched to a gene: 3. The CDR3 here is CASSYSTGVHTEAFF. The CDR3 DNA is TGTGCCAGCAGTTACTCGACAGGGGTTCACACTGAAGCTTTCTTT.

The chain joins TRBV7-2 to TRBJ1-6; no definite D call. The ends were cut back, 2 bases at V and 4 bases at J, with 15 bases in the middle. The germline CDR1 and CDR2 sequences are SGHTA and FQGNSA. This CDR3 is 17 amino acids long. CDR3 in DNA: TGTGCCAGCAGCTTAAGCAGAGATGTCGGATATAATTCACCCCTCCACTTT. Translation gives CASSLSRDVGYNSPLHF.